Listed below are T cell receptor beta chains from one sample, sequenced in a study of early stage breast cancer tumors. Generated by immunoSEQ multiplex PCR, the TCRdb table keeps only in-frame clones and is missing some. The sample includes around 50,000 clones, 65% to 90% of them seen just once. Sequences were obtained from blood. The receptors shown here come from a person in their fifties with breast cancer. Each CDR3 is given with its conserved first and last residue. The D gene is left open where the match is weak. Rows may omit the clone size; those that give it use once, few, many or a size class.

abundance,v_gene,d_gene,j_gene,CDR3nt,CDR3aa
-,TRBV23-1,TRBD1,TRBJ2-7,TGCGCCAGCAGAGCCGGGACAGGGGCTTACGAGCAGTACTTC,CASRAGTGAYEQYF
-,TRBV29-1,-,TRBJ1-1,TGCAGCGCCCAGAGGAACACTGAAGCTTTCTTT,CSAQRNTEAFF
-,TRBV6-1,TRBD2,TRBJ2-3,TGTGCCAGCAGTGATCTCAGCGGGAGGGCCCTATACGGCACAGATACGCAGTATTTT,CASSDLSGRALYGTDTQYF
few,TRBV30,TRBD2,TRBJ2-2,TGTGCCTGGAGTAGCGGGGATTGGACCGGGGAGCTGTTTTTT,CAWSSGDWTGELFF
-,TRBV4-2,TRBD2,TRBJ2-5,TGTGCCAGCAGCCAAGAAGCGCCAAAATGGGGGCTAGCGGGGGGTGGGGTGACCCAGTACTTC,CASSQEAPKWGLAGGGVTQYF
-,TRBV7-3,-,TRBJ1-1,TGTGCCAGCAGCCAGGTTCCGAACACTGAAGCTTTCTTT,CASSQVPNTEAFF
-,TRBV6-1,TRBD1,TRBJ2-7,TGTGCCAGCAGTGACGGACAGGGACCCTACGAGCAGTACTTC,CASSDGQGPYEQYF
-,TRBV5-1,-,TRBJ1-1,TGCGCCAGCAGCTTGGCCCTAGAGGGCACTGAAGCTTTCTTT,CASSLALEGTEAFF
-,TRBV6-5,-,TRBJ1-2,TGTGCCAGCAGTTCCAGGTGGGGCTATGGTGGCTACACCTTC,CASSSRWGYGGYTF
-,TRBV28,TRBD1,TRBJ2-7,TGTGCCAGCAGTCCAATCTACCAGGGGGCTTCGACCTACGAGCAGTACTTC,CASSPIYQGASTYEQYF
-,TRBV20-1,TRBD1,TRBJ2-1,TGCAGTGCTGGACAGGGTAGTGAGCAGTTCTTC,CSAGQGSEQFF
few,TRBV5-4,-,TRBJ1-2,TGTGCCAGCAGCTTGGACAGAAGTTCGGGCTACACCTTC,CASSLDRSSGYTF
few,TRBV18,-,TRBJ1-2,TGTGCCAGCTCACCAAGGGTTTCCTATGGCTACACCTTC,CASSPRVSYGYTF
-,TRBV28,-,TRBJ2-7,TGTGCCAGCAGTTTAAAGTACGAGCAGTACTTC,CASSLKYEQYF
-,TRBV28,-,TRBJ2-3,TGTGCCAGCAGTTCAACAGGGAGGGGAACAGATACGCAGTATTTT,CASSSTGRGTDTQYF
-,TRBV30,-,TRBJ2-7,TGTGCCTGGAGTGTAAGGGGGGGGGTGCAGTACTTC,CAWSVRGGVQYF
-,TRBV7-9,-,TRBJ2-1,TGTGCCAGCAGCGTTCTAGGGGCGACGGGATACTCCTACAATGAGCAGTTCTTC,CASSVLGATGYSYNEQFF
few,TRBV5-1,-,TRBJ1-1,TGCGCCAGCAGCTTCAGAGTGAACACTGAAGCTTTCTTT,CASSFRVNTEAFF
few,TRBV27,TRBD1,TRBJ1-6,TGTGCCAGCAGTTTTGGGGGGACAGGGGTCCGGGTGTCACCCCTCCACTTT,CASSFGGTGVRVSPLHF
-,TRBV5-1,-,TRBJ1-1,TGCGCCAGCAGCGTCGAACAGGGCACTGAAGCTTTCTTT,CASSVEQGTEAFF
-,TRBV5-6,TRBD2,TRBJ2-2,TGTGCCAGCAGCCCCGAAGCGGGAGTTAACACCGGGGAGCTGTTTTTT,CASSPEAGVNTGELFF
-,TRBV11-2,-,TRBJ2-5,TGTGCCAGCGGGGGGGCGGTACAAGAGACCCAGTACTTC,CASGGAVQETQYF
few,TRBV19,-,TRBJ1-5,TGTGCCAGTACCAGATTCGGGGGGTTTAGCAATCAGCCCCAGCATTTT,CASTRFGGFSNQPQHF
-,TRBV7-5,-,TRBJ1-2,TGTGTCAGAAGCTTAGTAGAGGAGTCCTGTGTGGATAAGGGACATAATAACTATGGCTACACCTTC,CVRSLVEESCVDKGHNNYGYTF
once,TRBV5-4,TRBD1,TRBJ2-7,TGTGCCAGCAGCCGCATGACAGGGGGTGGCGAGCAGTACTTC,CASSRMTGGGEQYF
-,TRBV5-1,TRBD2,TRBJ2-2,TGCGCCAGCAGCCCCGGACTAGCGGGAGCCGGGGAGCTGTTTTTT,CASSPGLAGAGELFF
-,TRBV9,-,TRBJ1-2,TGTGCCAGCAGCGTAGAAGAGGAGAGGGACTATTATGGCTACACCTTC,CASSVEEERDYYGYTF
-,TRBV6-6,TRBD1,TRBJ1-4,TGTGCCAGCAGTTACTCGGGACAGCCTAATGAAAAACTGTTTTTT,CASSYSGQPNEKLFF
-,TRBV18,-,TRBJ2-7,TGTGCCAGCTCACCACAACTGGCAGGGGATGAGCAGTACTTC,CASSPQLAGDEQYF
few,TRBV13,-,TRBJ1-1,TGTGCCAGCAGCTTAGCTGGGAGGGCCACTGAAGCTTTCTTT,CASSLAGRATEAFF
few,TRBV11-2,-,TRBJ1-1,TGTGCCAGCAGCTTCGGTCTGAACACTGAAGCTTTCTTT,CASSFGLNTEAFF
-,TRBV5-1,TRBD2,TRBJ2-5,TGCGCCAGCAGCTTGGCCTGGGGGGGCCAAGAGACCCAGTACTTC,CASSLAWGGQETQYF
-,TRBV11-2,-,TRBJ1-6,TGTGCCAGCAGCTTAGGGAGGGGGGGCGGAGGGATCCATTCACCCCTCCACTTT,CASSLGRGGGGIHSPLHF
few,TRBV4-3,-,TRBJ1-1,TGCGCCAGCAGCCAAGGATGGGACACTGAAGCTTTCTTT,CASSQGWDTEAFF
-,TRBV19,TRBD1,TRBJ1-1,TGTGCCAGTAGTATAGACGACACCCGGACAGGGGGGCTGAACACTGAAGCTTTCTTT,CASSIDDTRTGGLNTEAFF
-,TRBV7-2,TRBD2,TRBJ2-5,TGTGCCAGCAGCCATGGGACTAGCGGGAGGAGGCGTCAAGAGACCCAGTACTTC,CASSHGTSGRRRQETQYF
-,TRBV7-6,TRBD2,TRBJ2-1,TGTGCCAGCAGTTCTCGACTAGCGGGAAACAATGAGCAGTTCTTC,CASSSRLAGNNEQFF
-,TRBV6-1,TRBD2,TRBJ2-7,TGTGCCAGCAGTGACCTGTTACTAGCGGGGGGCACCTACGAGCAGTACTTC,CASSDLLLAGGTYEQYF
once,TRBV7-8,-,TRBJ1-1,TGTGCCAGCAGCTCCGATCTTTTGAGCACTGAAGCTTTCTTT,CASSSDLLSTEAFF
-,TRBV18,-,TRBJ2-1,TGTGCCAGCTCACCCCGGGGGCCGGGCTACAATGAGCAGTTCTTC,CASSPRGPGYNEQFF
-,TRBV2,TRBD2,TRBJ2-3,TGTGCCAGCAGTGGGGGGGGAGATACGCAGTATTTT,CASSGGGDTQYF
-,TRBV6-5,-,TRBJ2-5,TGTGCCAGCAGTTACCCCGGGGCCTGGGGGGAGACCCAGTACTTC,CASSYPGAWGETQYF
once,TRBV28,TRBD1,TRBJ2-7,TGTGCCAGCAGTTTCGGACAGGTAACCTACGAGCAGTACTTC,CASSFGQVTYEQYF
-,TRBV10-1,TRBD2,TRBJ2-5,TGCGCCAGCAGTGGAGGTAGCGGGGGGGCCGTGGAGACCCAGTACTTC,CASSGGSGGAVETQYF